The rows below give T cell receptor beta chains drawn from one sample of a study of cytomegalovirus exposure and HLA in healthy donors. Libraries were prepared by immunoSEQ multiplex PCR; TCRdb keeps only in-frame clonotypes and omits some of them. The sample has roughly 63,000 clones, about 72% seen once; the top ten hold approximately 23%. The material sequenced was PBMCs. These receptors were collected from a man in his fifties in good health and CMV-seropositive. CDR3s include the opening cysteine and the closing phenylalanine or tryptophan. Fields, in order: clone size, V gene, D gene, J gene, CDR3 protein, CDR3 DNA. The D gene is left open where the match is weak. The size of a clone is reported for some rows only, either as once, few or many, or as a class for expanded clones.

.,TRBV29-1,TRBD1,TRBJ1-4,CSARQGTNEKLFF,TGCAGCGCCCGACAGGGGACTAATGAAAAACTGTTTTTT
.,TRBV7-9,.,TRBJ1-1,CASSLVGPTEAFF,TGTGCCAGCAGCTTAGTGGGCCCCACTGAAGCTTTCTTT
.,TRBV7-9,.,TRBJ2-5,CASSPTGSQETQYF,TGTGCCAGCAGCCCTACAGGGAGCCAAGAGACCCAGTACTTC
.,TRBV5-6,.,TRBJ2-5,CASSLWRATETQYF,TGTGCCAGCAGCTTGTGGAGAGCGACAGAGACCCAGTACTTC
.,TRBV7-6,TRBD2,TRBJ2-7,CASSPRTSGGQGEQYF,TGTGCCAGCAGCCCCCGGACTAGCGGGGGCCAAGGGGAGCAGTACTTC
.,TRBV28,.,TRBJ1-5,CASSLGGTQPQHF,TGTGCCAGCAGTTTAGGAGGGACTCAGCCCCAGCATTTT
.,TRBV6-6,TRBD1,TRBJ2-2,CASSYPGTATGELFF,TGTGCCAGCAGTTACCCCGGGACAGCCACCGGGGAGCTGTTTTTT
few,TRBV6-6,TRBD1,TRBJ2-4,CATRDRAKNIQYF,TGTGCCACCCGGGACAGAGCCAAAAACATTCAGTACTTC
.,TRBV6-5,.,TRBJ2-7,CASSRYQNTPYEQYF,TGTGCCAGCAGTCGATACCAGAATACCCCCTACGAGCAGTACTTC
.,TRBV11-2,.,TRBJ1-2,CASSLAAQGAYGYTF,TGTGCCAGCAGCTTAGCGGCACAGGGAGCATATGGCTACACCTTC
.,TRBV12-5,.,TRBJ2-7,CASADRGGGDEQYF,TGTGCTAGTGCTGACCGTGGCGGAGGGGACGAGCAGTACTTC
.,TRBV10-1,.,TRBJ2-1,CARGAANEQFF,TGCGCCAGGGGAGCAGCGAATGAGCAGTTCTTC
.,TRBV9,TRBD1,TRBJ1-1,CASSVGVGQGSEAFF,TGTGCCAGCAGCGTAGGTGTGGGACAGGGCTCTGAAGCTTTCTTT
.,TRBV9,.,TRBJ1-6,CASSVHPADNSPLHF,TGTGCCAGCAGCGTACACCCCGCGGATAATTCACCCCTCCACTTT
.,TRBV5-3,.,TRBJ2-2,CARSHGHSTGELFF,TGTGCCAGAAGCCATGGACACTCCACCGGGGAGCTGTTTTTT
.,TRBV19,.,TRBJ1-1,CASSILWGRGTEAFF,TGTGCCAGTAGTATTTTGTGGGGGCGAGGGACTGAAGCTTTCTTT
.,TRBV4-1,TRBD2,TRBJ2-7,CASSGFSGYEQYF,TGCGCCAGCAGCGGTTTTAGCGGGTACGAGCAGTACTTC
once,TRBV5-4,TRBD1,TRBJ2-7,CASSSGQGGYEQYF,TGTGCCAGCAGCTCGGGACAGGGAGGCTACGAGCAGTACTTC
once,TRBV5-1,.,TRBJ2-6,CASSLIPPSTGANVLTF,TGCGCCAGCAGCTTAATCCCTCCTAGTACTGGGGCCAACGTCCTGACTTTC
.,TRBV9,TRBD1,TRBJ1-2,CASSSRTGIYGYTF,TGTGCCAGCAGCTCTCGGACAGGTATCTATGGCTACACCTTC
.,TRBV7-9,.,TRBJ1-5,CASSLQGSNQPQHF,TGTGCCAGCAGCTTACAGGGGAGCAATCAGCCCCAGCATTTT
.,TRBV30,.,TRBJ1-2,CAWRRVGDGYTF,TGTGCCTGGAGAAGGGTAGGGGATGGCTACACCTTC
few,TRBV6-1,.,TRBJ1-1,CASSATVAAFF,TGTGCCAGCAGTGCGACAGTTGCTGCTTTCTTT
.,TRBV11-2,.,TRBJ2-7,CASSLGRGSDEQYF,TGTGCCAGCAGCTTAGGAAGAGGTTCCGACGAGCAGTACTTC
.,TRBV4-1,.,TRBJ1-5,CASSQFGQINQPQHF,TGCGCCAGCAGCCAATTTGGACAGATCAATCAGCCCCAGCATTTT
.,TRBV7-9,.,TRBJ2-7,CASSSGGPWVSPEQYF,TGTGCCAGCAGCTCGGGCGGGCCCTGGGTTAGCCCCGAGCAGTACTTC
.,TRBV5-1,TRBD1,TRBJ2-6,CASSYRQGGSGANVLTF,TGCGCCAGCAGCTACAGACAGGGGGGCTCTGGGGCCAACGTCCTGACTTTC
.,TRBV6-1,.,TRBJ2-1,CASSESGREQFF,TGTGCCAGCAGTGAAAGTGGGCGCGAGCAGTTCTTC